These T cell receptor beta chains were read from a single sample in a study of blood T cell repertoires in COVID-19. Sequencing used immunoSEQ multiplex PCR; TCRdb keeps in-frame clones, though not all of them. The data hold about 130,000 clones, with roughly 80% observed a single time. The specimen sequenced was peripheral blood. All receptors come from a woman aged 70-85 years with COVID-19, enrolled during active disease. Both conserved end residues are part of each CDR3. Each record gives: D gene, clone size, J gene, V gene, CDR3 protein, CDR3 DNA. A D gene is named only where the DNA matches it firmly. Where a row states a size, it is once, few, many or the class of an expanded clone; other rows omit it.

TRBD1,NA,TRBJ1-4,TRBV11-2,CASSLMTGRNENLFF,TGTGCCAGCAGCTTGATGACAGGGAGAAATGAAAACCTGTTTTTT
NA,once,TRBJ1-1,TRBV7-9,CASTETPNTEAFF,TGTGCCAGCACGGAGACACCCAACACTGAAGCTTTCTTT
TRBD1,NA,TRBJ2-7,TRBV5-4,CASSWDRGPYEQYF,TGTGCCAGCAGCTGGGACAGGGGGCCCTACGAGCAGTACTTC
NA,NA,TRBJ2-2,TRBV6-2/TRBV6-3,CASSYSGAGHGELFF,TGTGCCAGCAGTTACTCGGGGGCCGGCCACGGGGAGCTGTTTTTT
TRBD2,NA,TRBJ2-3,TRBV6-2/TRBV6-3,CASSPRGARADTQYF,TGTGCCAGCAGCCCGCGGGGGGCCCGGGCAGATACGCAGTATTTT
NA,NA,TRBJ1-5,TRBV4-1,CASSQVPVENNQPQHF,TGCGCCAGCAGCCAAGTCCCCGTTGAGAACAATCAGCCCCAGCATTTT
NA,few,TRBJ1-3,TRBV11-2,CASSAGGGNTIYF,TGTGCCAGCAGCGCCGGCGGTGGAAACACCATATATTTT
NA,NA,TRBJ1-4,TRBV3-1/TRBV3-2,CASSTELINEKLFF,TGTGCCAGCAGTACGGAGCTTATTAATGAAAAACTGTTTTTT
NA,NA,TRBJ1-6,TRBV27,CASSGDVSFGVAPLHF,TGTGCCAGCAGTGGTGACGTGTCCTTTGGAGTAGCACCCCTCCACTTT
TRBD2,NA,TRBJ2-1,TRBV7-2,CASSLVGLGLFF,TGTGCCAGCAGCTTAGTAGGACTAGGACTGTTCTTC
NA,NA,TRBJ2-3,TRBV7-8,CASSPRGGPADTQYF,TGTGCCAGCAGCCCTAGGGGGGGGCCGGCAGATACGCAGTATTTT
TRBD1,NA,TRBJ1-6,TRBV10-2,CASKPGQGWDSPLHF,TGCGCCAGCAAACCGGGACAGGGATGGGATTCACCCCTCCACTTT
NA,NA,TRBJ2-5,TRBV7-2,CASSFGGNRETQYF,TGTGCCAGCAGCTTTGGGGGGAATCGAGAGACCCAGTACTTC
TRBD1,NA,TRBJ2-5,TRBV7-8,CASSQYDREETQYF,TGTGCCAGCAGCCAATACGACAGGGAAGAGACCCAGTACTTC
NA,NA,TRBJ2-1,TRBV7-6,CASSFGGSSYNEQFF,TGTGCCAGCAGCTTCGGCGGAAGCTCCTACAATGAGCAGTTCTTC
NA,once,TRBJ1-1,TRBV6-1,CASSEQGYSDTEAFF,TGTGCCAGCAGTGAACAGGGGTACAGCGACACTGAAGCTTTCTTT
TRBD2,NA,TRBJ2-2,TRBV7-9,CASSLPPRLAGRTGELFF,TGTGCCAGCAGCTTACCTCCCAGACTAGCGGGGCGGACCGGGGAGCTGTTTTTT
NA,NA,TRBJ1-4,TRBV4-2,CASSQESPGTTNEKLFF,TGTGCCAGCAGCCAAGAATCCCCAGGAACAACTAATGAAAAACTGTTTTTT
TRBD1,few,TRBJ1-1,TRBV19,CASSDTGQYTEAFF,TGTGCCAGTAGCGATACGGGACAGTACACTGAAGCTTTCTTT
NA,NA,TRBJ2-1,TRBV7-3,CASSFGPTGNNEQFF,TGTGCCAGCAGCTTTGGGCCTACGGGGAACAATGAGCAGTTCTTC
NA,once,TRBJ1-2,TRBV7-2,CASSLEVPGINYGYTF,TGTGCCAGCAGCTTAGAGGTTCCAGGGATTAACTATGGCTACACCTTC
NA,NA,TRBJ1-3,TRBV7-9,CASEILGGTNTIYF,TGTGCCAGCGAAATCTTGGGAGGGACAAACACCATATATTTT
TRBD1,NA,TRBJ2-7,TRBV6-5,CASSYSLGTGGYEQYF,TGTGCCAGCAGTTATTCCCTGGGGACAGGGGGCTACGAGCAGTACTTC
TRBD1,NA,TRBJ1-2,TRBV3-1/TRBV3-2,CASSPRTGAGYGYTF,TGTGCCAGCAGCCCTCGGACAGGCGCGGGCTATGGCTACACCTTC
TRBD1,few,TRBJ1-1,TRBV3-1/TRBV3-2,CASSSQGGGTEAFF,TGTGCCAGCAGCTCCCAGGGGGGAGGCACTGAAGCTTTCTTT
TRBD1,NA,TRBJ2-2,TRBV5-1,CASSRQGQTGELFF,TGCGCCAGCAGCAGACAGGGGCAAACCGGGGAGCTGTTTTTT
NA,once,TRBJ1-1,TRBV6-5,CASRFTGTNTEAFF,TGTGCCAGCAGATTCACGGGGACAAACACTGAAGCTTTCTTT
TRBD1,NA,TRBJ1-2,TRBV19,CASSIGTGADLGYTF,TGTGCCAGTAGTATCGGGACAGGGGCCGATCTAGGCTACACCTTC
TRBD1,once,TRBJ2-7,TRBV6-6,CASSPRGLTVYEQYF,TGTGCCAGCAGTCCCAGGGGGTTGACCGTCTACGAGCAGTACTTC
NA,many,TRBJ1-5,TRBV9,CASSVDGSNQPQHF,TGTGCCAGCAGCGTAGACGGTTCCAATCAGCCCCAGCATTTT
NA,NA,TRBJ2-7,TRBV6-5,CASSADPGTIYEQYF,TGTGCCAGCAGCGCTGACCCTGGGACAATCTACGAGCAGTACTTC
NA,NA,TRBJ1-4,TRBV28,CASSLLQGPNEKLFF,TGTGCCAGCAGTTTATTACAGGGCCCAAATGAAAAACTGTTTTTT
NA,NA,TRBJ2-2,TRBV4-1,CASSQGVQANTGELFF,TGCGCCAGCAGCCAAGGGGTCCAGGCGAACACCGGGGAGCTGTTTTTT
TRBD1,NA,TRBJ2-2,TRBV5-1,CASRGQGATGELFF,TGCGCCAGCAGGGGACAGGGGGCGACCGGGGAGCTGTTTTTT
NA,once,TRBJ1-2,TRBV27,CASSERLLYGYTF,TGTGCCAGCAGTGAACGACTCCTCTATGGCTACACCTTC
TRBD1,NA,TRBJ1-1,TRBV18,CASSLGQGGTEAFF,TGTGCCAGCTCTCTCGGACAGGGTGGCACTGAAGCTTTCTTT
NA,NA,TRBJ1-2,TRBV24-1,CATSENPYYGYTF,TGTGCCACCAGTGAAAATCCATACTATGGCTACACCTTC
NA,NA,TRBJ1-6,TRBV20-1,CSASREGYNSPLHF,TGCAGTGCTAGTAGGGAGGGCTATAATTCACCCCTCCACTTT
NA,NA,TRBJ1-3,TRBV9,CASSVASGGRGNTIYF,TGTGCCAGCAGCGTAGCGTCGGGGGGCCGTGGAAACACCATATATTTT
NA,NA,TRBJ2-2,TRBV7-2,CASSPYTGELFF,TGTGCCAGCAGCCCTTACACCGGGGAGCTGTTTTTT
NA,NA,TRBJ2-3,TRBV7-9,CASSLDLASSTDTQYF,TGTGCCAGCAGCTTAGACCTAGCCTCTAGCACAGATACGCAGTATTTT